This note documents a single TCR beta chain sequence. This entry comes from a study of shared T cell receptors in the human thymus. Germline assignment: CDR1 MNHNS and CDR2 SASEGT. Between the trimmed V and J ends, which lost 7 bases and 2 bases, there was a span of 12 bases. The CDR3 runs 15 residues. Produced via immunoSEQ multiplex PCR; TCRdb's table is partial and in-frame only. The data contain 600,000 to 900,000 clones, approximately 85% of them singletons. The same data also contributed to another study, on human thymus T cells. According to that study: Thymus specimens were resections from corrective heart surgery. The authors found apparently biased V and J gene usage in thymic and blood repertoires.

This sequence was found in a girl under three years old with a congenital heart defect. The chain recombines TRBV6-1 with TRBJ2-6; D might be TRBD2 (5 bases). What was sequenced was thymocytes. CDR3 sequence: CASNNLGTGANVLTF. CDR3 nucleotides: TGTGCCAGCAATAACCTCGGGACTGGGGCCAACGTCCTGACTTTC.